This TCR beta chain emerged from a study of cytomegalovirus exposure and HLA in healthy donors. In regard to this clone: Its antigen remains unidentified.

Researchers ran the PCR with 60 Vbeta and 13 Jbeta primers. Original data processing: An analysis performed later counted about 80 million unique TCR beta chains (approximately 11 million of them shared). Only in-frame clones appear in the TCRdb table, and some are missing; sequencing was by immunoSEQ multiplex PCR. The V and J calls and clone size were taken over from that table, and D and trimming were inferred from the DNA. The data hold 210,000 or so clones, with 80% to 90% observed a single time. V lost 4 bases and J lost 0, with 9 bases in between. The CDR3 has 14 amino acids. From germline, CDR1 is SGHNT and CDR2 YYREEE (reference sequence). Study conclusions and caveats: Judged likely to be a sequencing artifact was a cluster of highly shared sequence variants.

The sample taken for sequencing was PBMCs. The receptor's source is a girl aged 2-10 years in good health and CMV-seronegative. The gene calls are TRBV5-4 and TRBJ2-3, with D possibly TRBD2 on 7 matching bases. Written as DNA, the CDR3 is TGTGCCAGCAGCGGGGGGGCTAGCACAGATACGCAGTATTTT. Protein product: CASSGGASTDTQYF.